This T cell receptor beta chain is drawn from a study of T cell repertoires in cytomegalovirus infection. Study-wide background: In the study, CMV epitopes included recently identified HLA-C-restricted and well-studied HLA-B-restricted ones. Carrying CMV and the relevant HLA type showed in public TCR beta signatures.

TCRdb re-derived calls from the reads in MiXCR, one entry per CDR3 protein. This sample carries hundreds of thousands of distinct CDR3 sequences, about 30% of them seen once, and the ten largest clones take around an eighth. The CDR3 covers 14 residues. J lost 3 bases, V lost 6 bases, and 4 bases had no gene match. Study observations and caveats: The ex vivo response was dominated by HLA-C-restricted CMV-specific TCR beta clonotypes. Summed frequency of public TCR beta families distinguished CMV carriers with the relevant HLA.

Points on this clonotype: Its antigen is not known.

The chain recombines TRBV7-1 with TRBJ2-2, with 7 positions matching TRBD1. TRBV7-1 is placed among ORFs of uncertain function. The source was cultured CD8+ T cells from PBMCs, collected from culture after CMV antigen stimulation. This TCR derives from a human donor in good health (CMV status not recorded). Some clones in this sample may be carry-over from other donors' samples. CDR3 amino acids: CASRSGTDTGELFF. The DNA for the CDR3 is TGTGCCAGCAGGTCCGGGACAGACACCGGGGAGCTGTTTTTT.